The text below deals with one T cell receptor beta chain. This entry comes from a study of blood T cell repertoires in COVID-19. Study as a whole: Samples of COVID-19 (acute and convalescent) were obtained from the United States, Italy and Spain. PBMCs, B-cell-depleted T cells, or T cells were the source of the cDNA or gDNA that made up the material.

CDR1 is SGHRS, CDR2 YFSETQ, per germline. Deletions cut 4 bases from V and 7 bases from J, with 15 bases between. The CDR3 has 14 residues. TCRdb keeps only in-frame clones here, not all; method: immunoSEQ multiplex PCR. The sample contains about 180,000 clones, 88% of which appear only once. This clonotype originated in a woman in her twenties or thirties with acute or convalescent COVID-19. The chain employs TRBV5-1 and TRBJ2-1; TRBD1 is a possible D gene (6 bases). The specimen was peripheral blood. Written as DNA, the CDR3 is TGCGCCAGCAGCCCAGGGACACCCACAAATGAGCAGTTCTTC. Translated, it gives CASSPGTPTNEQFF.